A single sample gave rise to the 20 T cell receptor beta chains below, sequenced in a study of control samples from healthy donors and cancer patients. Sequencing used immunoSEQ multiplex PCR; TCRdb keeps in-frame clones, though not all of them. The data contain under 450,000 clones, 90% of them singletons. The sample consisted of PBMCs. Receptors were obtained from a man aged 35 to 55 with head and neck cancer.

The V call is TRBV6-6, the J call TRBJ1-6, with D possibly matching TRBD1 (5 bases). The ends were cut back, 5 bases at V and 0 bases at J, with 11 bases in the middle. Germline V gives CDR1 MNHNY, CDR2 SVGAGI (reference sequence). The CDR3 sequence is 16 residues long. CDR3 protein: CASSLRGSSYNSPLHF. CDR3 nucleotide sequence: TGTGCCAGCAGTCTCCGGGGCAGCTCCTATAATTCACCCCTCCACTTT.

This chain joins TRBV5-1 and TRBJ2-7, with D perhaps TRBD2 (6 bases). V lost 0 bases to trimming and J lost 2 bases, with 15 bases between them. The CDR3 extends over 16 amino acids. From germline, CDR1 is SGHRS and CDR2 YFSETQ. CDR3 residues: CASSLAAVAATYEQYF. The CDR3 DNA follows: TGCGCCAGCAGCTTGGCCGCGGTAGCGGCTACCTACGAGCAGTACTTC.

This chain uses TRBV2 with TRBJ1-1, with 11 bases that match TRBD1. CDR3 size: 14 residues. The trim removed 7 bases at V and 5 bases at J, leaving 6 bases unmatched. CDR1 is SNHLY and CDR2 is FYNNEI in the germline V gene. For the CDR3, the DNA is TGTGCCAGCACCTTAGGACAGGGGGCTACTGAAGCTTTCTTT. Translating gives CASTLGQGATEAFF.

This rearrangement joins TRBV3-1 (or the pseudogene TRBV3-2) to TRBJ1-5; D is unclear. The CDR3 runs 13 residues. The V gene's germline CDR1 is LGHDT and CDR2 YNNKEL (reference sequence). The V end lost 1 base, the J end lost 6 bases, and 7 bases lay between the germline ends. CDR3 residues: CASSQGSLQPQHF. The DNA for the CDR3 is TGTGCCAGCAGCCAAGGGTCTCTTCAGCCCCAGCATTTT.

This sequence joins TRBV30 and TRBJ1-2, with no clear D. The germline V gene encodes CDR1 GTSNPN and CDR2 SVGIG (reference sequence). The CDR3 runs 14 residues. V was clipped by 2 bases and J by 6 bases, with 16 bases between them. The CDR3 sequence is CAWSILDLIDGYTF. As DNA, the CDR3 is TGTGCCTGGAGTATTCTGGACTTGATAGATGGCTACACCTTC.

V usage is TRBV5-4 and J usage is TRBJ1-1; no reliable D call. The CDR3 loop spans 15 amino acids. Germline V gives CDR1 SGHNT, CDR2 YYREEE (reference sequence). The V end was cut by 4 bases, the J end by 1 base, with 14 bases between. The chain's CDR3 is CASSTPGAANTEAFF. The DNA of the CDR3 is TGTGCCAGCAGCACTCCGGGTGCCGCGAACACTGAAGCTTTCTTT.

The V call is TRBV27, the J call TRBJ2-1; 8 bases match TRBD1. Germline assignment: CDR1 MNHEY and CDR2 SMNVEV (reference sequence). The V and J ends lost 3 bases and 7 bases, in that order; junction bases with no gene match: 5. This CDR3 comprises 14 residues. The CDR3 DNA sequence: TGTGCCAGCAGTTTCAGGACAGGGTTGAATGAGCAGTTCTTC. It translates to CASSFRTGLNEQFF.

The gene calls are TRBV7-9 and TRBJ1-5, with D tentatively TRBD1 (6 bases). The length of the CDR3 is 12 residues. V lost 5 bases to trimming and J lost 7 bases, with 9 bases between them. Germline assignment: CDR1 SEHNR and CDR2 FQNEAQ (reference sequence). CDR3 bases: TGTGCCAGCAGCAGAACAGGGCAGCCCCAGCATTTT. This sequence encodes CASSRTGQPQHF.

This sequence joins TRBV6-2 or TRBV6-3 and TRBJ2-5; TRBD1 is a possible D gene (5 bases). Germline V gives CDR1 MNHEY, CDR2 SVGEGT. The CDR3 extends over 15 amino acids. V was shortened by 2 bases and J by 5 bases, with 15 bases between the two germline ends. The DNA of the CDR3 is TGTGCCAGCAGTTACAGGTCTAGGGGTCGGGAGACCCAGTACTTC. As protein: CASSYRSRGRETQYF.

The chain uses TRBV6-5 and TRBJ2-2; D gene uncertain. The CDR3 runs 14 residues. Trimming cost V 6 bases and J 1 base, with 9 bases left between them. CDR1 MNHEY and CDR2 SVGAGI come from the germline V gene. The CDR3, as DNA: TGTGCCAGCAGACCCTCAGGGAACACCGGGGAGCTGTTTTTT. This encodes CASRPSGNTGELFF.

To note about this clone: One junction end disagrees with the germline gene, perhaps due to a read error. As DNA, the CDR3 is TGTGTCAGCAGTTACTCGAACACGGCTAATCTCCTCCACTTT. Protein: CVSSYSNTANLLHF. The rearrangement links TRBV6-5 to TRBJ1-6; D gene uncertain. CDR1 MNHEY and CDR2 SVGAGI come from the germline V gene. This CDR3 contains 14 residues.

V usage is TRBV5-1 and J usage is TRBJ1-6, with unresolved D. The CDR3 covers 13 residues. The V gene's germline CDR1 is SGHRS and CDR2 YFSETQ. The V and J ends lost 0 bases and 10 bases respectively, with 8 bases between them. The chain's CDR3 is CASSLAEDSPLHF. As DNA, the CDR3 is TGCGCCAGCAGCTTGGCCGAAGACTCACCCCTCCACTTT.

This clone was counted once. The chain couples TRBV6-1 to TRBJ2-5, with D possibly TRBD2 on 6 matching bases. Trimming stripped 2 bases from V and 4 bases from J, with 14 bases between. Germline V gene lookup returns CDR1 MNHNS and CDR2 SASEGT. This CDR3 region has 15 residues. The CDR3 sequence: CASSESGGKGETQYF. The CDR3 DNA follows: TGTGCCAGCAGTGAATCAGGCGGGAAAGGAGAGACCCAGTACTTC.

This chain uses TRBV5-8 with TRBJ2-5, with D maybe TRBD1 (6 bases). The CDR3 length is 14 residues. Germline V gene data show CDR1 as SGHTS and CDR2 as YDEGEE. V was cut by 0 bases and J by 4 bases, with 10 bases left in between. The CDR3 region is CASSLVQGVETQYF. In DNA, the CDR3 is TGTGCCAGCAGCTTGGTACAGGGCGTAGAGACCCAGTACTTC.

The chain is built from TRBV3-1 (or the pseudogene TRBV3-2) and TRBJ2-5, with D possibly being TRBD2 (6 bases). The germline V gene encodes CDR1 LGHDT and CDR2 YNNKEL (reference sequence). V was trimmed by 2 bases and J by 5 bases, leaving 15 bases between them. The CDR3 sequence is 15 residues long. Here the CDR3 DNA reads TGTGCCAGCAGCCAACCTGGCCGGGGGATCGAGACCCAGTACTTC. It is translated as CASSQPGRGIETQYF.

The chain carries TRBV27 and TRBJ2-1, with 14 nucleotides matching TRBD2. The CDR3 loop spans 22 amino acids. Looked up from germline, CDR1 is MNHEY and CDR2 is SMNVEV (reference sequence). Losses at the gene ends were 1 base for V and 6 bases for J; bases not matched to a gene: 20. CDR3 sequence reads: CASSLFHPRARLAGGPGNEQFF. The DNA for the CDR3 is TGTGCCAGCAGTTTATTCCATCCGCGGGCCAGACTAGCGGGAGGGCCTGGCAATGAGCAGTTCTTC.

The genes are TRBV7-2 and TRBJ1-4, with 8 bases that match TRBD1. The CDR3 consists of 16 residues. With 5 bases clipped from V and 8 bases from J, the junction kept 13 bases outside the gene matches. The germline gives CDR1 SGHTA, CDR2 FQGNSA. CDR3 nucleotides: TGTGCCAGCAGCGCCCGTCAGGACAGGGCGGGGGAAAAACTGTTTTTT. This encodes CASSARQDRAGEKLFF.

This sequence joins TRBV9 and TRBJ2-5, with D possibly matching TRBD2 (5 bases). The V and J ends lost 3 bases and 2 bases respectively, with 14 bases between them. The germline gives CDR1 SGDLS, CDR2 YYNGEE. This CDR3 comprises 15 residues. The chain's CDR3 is CASSEASGNQETQYF. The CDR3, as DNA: TGTGCCAGCAGCGAGGCCTCGGGGAATCAAGAGACCCAGTACTTC.

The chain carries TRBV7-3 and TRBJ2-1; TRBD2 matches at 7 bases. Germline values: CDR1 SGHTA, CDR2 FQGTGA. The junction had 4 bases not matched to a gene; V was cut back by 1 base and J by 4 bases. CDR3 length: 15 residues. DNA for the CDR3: TGTGCCAGCAGCTTAATCGCGGGAGAGTACAATGAGCAGTTCTTC. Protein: CASSLIAGEYNEQFF.

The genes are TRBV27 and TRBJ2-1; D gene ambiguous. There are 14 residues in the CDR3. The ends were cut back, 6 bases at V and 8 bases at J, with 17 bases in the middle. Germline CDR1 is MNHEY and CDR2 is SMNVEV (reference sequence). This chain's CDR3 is CASSHSRRADEQFF. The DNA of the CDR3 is TGTGCCAGCAGCCATAGTAGAAGGGCCGATGAGCAGTTCTTC.